Below are 4 T cell receptor beta chains sequenced from a single sample in a study of radiotherapy plus CTLA-4 blockade in lung cancer. The repertoire was sequenced with immunoSEQ multiplex PCR; TCRdb's copy has only in-frame clones and lacks some. Seen here are about 72,000 clones, roughly 80% observed once, and the top ten hold roughly 7%. The sequencing here drew on peripheral blood, taken from a patient treated with radiotherapy plus ipilimumab. All receptors come from a human donor with non-small cell lung cancer who had a complete response to radiotherapy plus ipilimumab.

The genes are TRBV12-5 and TRBJ2-1, with D possibly TRBD1 on 5 matching bases. This CDR3 region has 17 residues. Trimming pared 0 bases from V and 0 bases from J, leaving 12 bases between. CDR1 is LGHNT and CDR2 is FRNRAP in the germline V gene. CDR3 sequence (DNA): TGTGCTAGTGGTTTGGTACAACAGGCCGTCTCCTACAATGAGCAGTTCTTC. Translated: CASGLVQQAVSYNEQFF. Complete variable domain (other parts from reference TRBV12-5 and TRBJ2-1): DARVTQTPRHKVTEMGQEVTMRCQPILGHNTVFWYRQTMMQGLELLAYFRNRAPLDDSGMPKDRFSAEMPDATLATLKIQPSEPRDSAVYFCASGLVQQAVSYNEQFFGPGTRLTVL.

This chain joins TRBV30 and TRBJ1-3; D perhaps matches TRBD1 (5 bases). This CDR3 is built from 14 residues. V was shortened by 2 bases and J by 4 bases, with 12 bases between the two germline ends. CDR1 is GTSNPN and CDR2 is SVGIG in the germline V gene (reference sequence). This CDR3 is CAWSKGTGGNTIYF. The CDR3 nucleotides are TGTGCCTGGAGTAAAGGGACGGGAGGAAACACCATATATTTT.

In nucleotides, the CDR3 is TGCGCCAGCAGCCGCCGGGCAGGAGAAGCCAATGAGCAGTTCTTC. Residues: CASSRRAGEANEQFF. The rearrangement uses TRBV4-3 and TRBJ2-1; D is unresolved. The CDR3 runs to 15 residues. V lost 4 bases and J 6 bases, leaving 16 bases between the germline ends. Germline V CDR1 and CDR2: LGHNA, YSLEER.

The chain carries TRBV7-9 and TRBJ2-7; maybe TRBD2 (5 bases). Germline V gene lookup returns CDR1 SEHNR and CDR2 FQNEAQ (reference sequence). Deletions cut 5 bases from V and 6 bases from J, with 20 bases between. The CDR3 totals 15 residues. The CDR3 region is CASSPDSGLPGEQYF. CDR3 coding DNA: TGTGCCAGCAGCCCGGACTCCGGACTGCCGGGCGAGCAGTACTTC.